The sequence of this T cell receptor beta chain was determined in a study of response to subunit inactivated influenza vaccine. This clonotype has just a few counts. The antigen remains undetermined. Findings and caveats of the study: Authors suggested each seasonal influenza vaccination recruits few new T cells.

TCRdb recomputed calls from the RT-PCR reads with MiXCR, one row per CDR3 protein. The sample has a few hundred thousand distinct CDR3 sequences, roughly 7.6% seen once. Trimming removed 6 bases from V and 11 bases from J; junction bases left unmatched: 8. The CDR3 loop spans 13 amino acids. Per the germline V gene, CDR1 is DFQATT and CDR2 is SNEGSKA (reference sequence). This chain connects TRBV20-1 to TRBJ1-6; TRBD1 aligns across 9 bases. The sample in question was PBMCs from blood, obtained roughly 24 months after vaccination. This receptor was identified in a man aged 50-75 years who received an inactivated influenza vaccine. This chain's CDR3 is CSAYGQGSAPLHF. The CDR3, as DNA: TGCAGTGCCTATGGACAGGGGTCGGCACCCCTCCACTTT.